This T cell receptor (beta chain) was sequenced during a study of PD-L1 blockade in urothelial cancer. Study findings and constraints: Sub-median blood TCR clonality before treatment predicted longer survival.

This CDR3 comprises 15 residues. The germline V gene encodes CDR1 MNHEY and CDR2 SMNVEV (reference sequence). V trimming: 5 bases; J trimming: 5 bases; junction bases outside the gene matches: 9. In regard to this clone: Its antigen is undetermined.

Measured with immunoSEQ multiplex PCR; TCRdb has only the in-frame clones, and not every one. Among about 49,000 clones listed, about 85% were seen once. The rearrangement links TRBV27 to TRBJ2-7; TRBD1 agrees at 10 bases. This sequence originates from a man aged 55 to 70 with urothelial cancer. The sequencing used PBMCs, collected around atezolizumab (anti-PD-L1) treatment. CDR3 nucleotide sequence: TGTGCCAGCAGTATAACTCGACAGGGGGCTAACGAGCAGTACTTC. Translation gives CASSITRQGANEQYF.